This TCR beta chain was found in a study of blood T cell repertoires in COVID-19 (TCRdb year 2020). About the investigation overall: The collaborator samples originated in the United States, Italy and Spain and spanned the acute and convalescent phases of COVID-19. The sample metadata nearly always contained a de-identified subject ID, COVID-19 status, age in years and sex. Subjects who had been exposed to COVID-19, were actively infected with it, or had recovered from it provided the deeply sampled blood TCRbeta repertoires that made up the dataset. Where available, HLA class I and class II types were taken from metadata supplied by the sample provider and were not determined by assay-based typing. The repertoires were made available in a free public database intended to serve as a resource for research on the immune response to SARS-CoV-2. The material from the prospective study consisted of cDNA or gDNA derived from T cells, B-cell-depleted T cells, or PBMCs. Samples were obtained from the ongoing ImmuneRACE study (first 160 participants) and from 1,254 subjects provided by 6 global collaborators. Broad study findings and their caveats: Clinical and demographic metadata were provided uncurated, with the amount varying by source and participant.

V is clipped by 7 bases and J by 0 bases, and the sequence between their germline boundaries is 9 bases long. Taken from the germline V gene, the CDR1 and CDR2 loops are ENHRY and SYGVKD. The CDR3 runs 13 residues from the cysteine to the phenylalanine. CDR3 DNA only is kept here, 39 bases in frame from base 1. Note on this clone: Its antigen is currently not known. No qualities accompany the bases; no much larger clone lies one base away.

TCRbeta CDR3 regions were amplified from genomic DNA by means of the immunoSEQ Assay, a bias-controlled multiplex PCR. In the source study's methods: The number of nucleated cells in each sample was estimated from the amplification of reference gene primers within the assay. Sequence reads were collapsed and filtered to measure the absolute abundance of every unique TCRbeta CDR3 rearrangement. For each sample, productive Simpson clonality was calculated as the square root of Simpson's diversity index over productive rearrangements. The table was pulled from immuneACCESS by TCRdb, which kept in-frame rearrangements only. Such tables lose some clones; where checked, under half of the loss comes from unresolved V genes, and the rest has no known cause. The V and J calls and clone size come from that table; D and trimming were worked out from the DNA. This sample gives just over 60,000 clones in total; 65% to 85% of them show up just once. Around 21% of the sample is held by the ten biggest clonotypes.

Each collaborating institution followed its own protocols to collect whole blood in K2EDTA tubes. For TCRbeta analysis, collaborators shipped samples as frozen whole blood, isolated PBMCs, or DNA extracted from either of those sample types. This clonotype was sampled from a woman of 80 years or more with active or convalescent COVID-19. The sequencing input was peripheral blood. The chain uses TRBV10-3 and TRBJ1-1; a weak D assignment points to TRBD1 (6 bases agree). The DNA sequence is TGTGCCATCAACGACAGGCTGAACACTGAAGCTTTCTTT. This translates into CAINDRLNTEAFF.